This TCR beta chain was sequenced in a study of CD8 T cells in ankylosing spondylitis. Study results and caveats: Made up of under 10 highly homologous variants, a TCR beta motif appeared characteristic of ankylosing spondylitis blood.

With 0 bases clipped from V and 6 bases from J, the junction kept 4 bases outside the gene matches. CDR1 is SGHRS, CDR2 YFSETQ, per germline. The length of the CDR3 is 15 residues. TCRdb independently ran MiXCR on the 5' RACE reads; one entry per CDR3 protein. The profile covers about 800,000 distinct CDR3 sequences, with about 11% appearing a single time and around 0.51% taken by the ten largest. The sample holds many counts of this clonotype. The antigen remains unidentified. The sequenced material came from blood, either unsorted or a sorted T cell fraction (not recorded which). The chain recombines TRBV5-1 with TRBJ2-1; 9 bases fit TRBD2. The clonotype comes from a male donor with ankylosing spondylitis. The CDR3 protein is CASSLGAGGPNEQFF. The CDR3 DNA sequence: TGCGCCAGCAGCTTGGGTGCGGGAGGGCCCAATGAGCAGTTCTTC.